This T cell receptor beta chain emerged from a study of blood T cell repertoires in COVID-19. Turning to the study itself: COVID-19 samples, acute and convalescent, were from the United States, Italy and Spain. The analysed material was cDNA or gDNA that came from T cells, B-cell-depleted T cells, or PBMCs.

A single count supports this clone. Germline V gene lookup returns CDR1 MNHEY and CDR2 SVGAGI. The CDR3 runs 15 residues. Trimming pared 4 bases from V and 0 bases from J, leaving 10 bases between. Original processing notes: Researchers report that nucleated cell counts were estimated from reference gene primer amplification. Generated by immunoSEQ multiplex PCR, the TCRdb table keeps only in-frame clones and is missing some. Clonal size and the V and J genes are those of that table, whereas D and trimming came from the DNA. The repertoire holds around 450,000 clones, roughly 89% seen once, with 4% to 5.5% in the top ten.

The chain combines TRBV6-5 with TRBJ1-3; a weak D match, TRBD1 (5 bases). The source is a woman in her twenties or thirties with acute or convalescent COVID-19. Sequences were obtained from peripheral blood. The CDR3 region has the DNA TGTGCCAGCAGTTTCGACAGCTCCTCTGGAAACACCATATATTTT. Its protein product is CASSFDSSSGNTIYF.